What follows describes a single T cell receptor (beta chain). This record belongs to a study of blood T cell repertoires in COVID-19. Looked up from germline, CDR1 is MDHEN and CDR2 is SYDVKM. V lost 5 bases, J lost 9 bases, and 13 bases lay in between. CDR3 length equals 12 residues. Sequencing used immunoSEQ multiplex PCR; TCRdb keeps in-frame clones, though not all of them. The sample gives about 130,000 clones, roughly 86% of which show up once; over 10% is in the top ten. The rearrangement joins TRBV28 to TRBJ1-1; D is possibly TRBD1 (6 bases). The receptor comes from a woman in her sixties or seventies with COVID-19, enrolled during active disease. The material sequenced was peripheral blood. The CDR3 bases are TGTGCCAGCAGTCGCCAACAGGGAAAAGCTTTCTTT. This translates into CASSRQQGKAFF.